The sequence of this T cell receptor beta chain was determined in a study of T cells in Graves' hyperthyroidism and ophthalmopathy. Overall study: Prior to any treatment, at the point of initial diagnosis, peripheral blood was collected. Study conclusions and caveats: Most thyroid clonotypes with frequency above 0.001 were detected in blood. A 13 V-J model separated ophthalmopathy from stable hyperthyroidism.

Concerning this clonotype: Its antigen is undetermined.

Template material for amplifying TCR beta CDR3 regions consisted of RNA transcripts. TCR CDR3 underwent first-round RT-PCR with the HTBI primer set. TCRdb independently ran MiXCR on the multiplex PCR reads; one entry per CDR3 protein. The table records 500,000 to 650,000 distinct CDR3 sequences, roughly 21% of them present only once. Per germline, CDR1 SEHNR and CDR2 FQNEAQ (reference sequence). V dropped 4 bases and J dropped 5 bases, with 14 bases sitting between them. The CDR3 has 14 amino acids. The chain is built from TRBV7-9 and TRBJ2-5; D may be TRBD1 or TRBD2 (6 bases each). This receptor was taken from a man aged 40-49 years with Graves' ophthalmopathy. Sequencing was done on a sample of blood. Here the CDR3 DNA reads TGTGCCAGCAGCTGGCCTGGGGGGCACGAGACCCAGTACTTC. Protein product: CASSWPGGHETQYF. Complete variable domain (other parts from reference TRBV7-9 and TRBJ2-5): DTGVSQNPRHKITKRGQNVTFRCDPISEHNRLYWYRQTLGQGPEFLTYFQNEAQLEKSRLLSDRFSAERPKGSFSTLEIQRTEQGDSAMYLCASSWPGGHETQYFGPGTRLLVL.